The T cell receptor (beta chain) under discussion was sequenced for a study of response to subunit inactivated influenza vaccine. Study-level results: Authors suggested each seasonal flu vaccination may recruit only limited numbers of new T cells.

About this clonotype: Its antigen is not identified.

V was shortened by 4 bases and J by 5 bases, with 14 bases between the two germline ends. The CDR3 is made up of 14 amino acids. From the RT-PCR reads, TCRdb called clonotypes with MiXCR, one entry per CDR3 protein. Of approximately 530,000 distinct CDR3 sequences listed, approximately 7.2% are singletons. Sequencing used PBMCs from blood, obtained 23 to 25 months after vaccination. The receptor comes from a man aged 50 to 69 who received an inactivated influenza vaccine. The chain uses TRBV12-3 or TRBV12-4 and TRBJ1-1; D gene ambiguous. The CDR3 sequence: CASSWEGLRTEAFF. For the CDR3, the DNA is TGTGCCAGCAGTTGGGAGGGCTTGAGGACTGAAGCTTTCTTT.